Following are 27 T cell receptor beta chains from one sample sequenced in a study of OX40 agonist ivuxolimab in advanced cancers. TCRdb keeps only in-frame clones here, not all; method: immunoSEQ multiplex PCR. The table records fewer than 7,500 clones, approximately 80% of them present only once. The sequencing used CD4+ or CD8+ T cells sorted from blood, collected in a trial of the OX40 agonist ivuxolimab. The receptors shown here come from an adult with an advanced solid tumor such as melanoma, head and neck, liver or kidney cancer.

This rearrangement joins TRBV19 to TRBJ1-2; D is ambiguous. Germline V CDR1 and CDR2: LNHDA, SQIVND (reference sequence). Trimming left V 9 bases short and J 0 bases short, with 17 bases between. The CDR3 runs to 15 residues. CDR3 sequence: CASSLGRSTNYGYTF. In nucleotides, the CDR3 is TGTGCCAGCTCTCTGGGTCGGAGTACTAACTATGGCTACACCTTC.

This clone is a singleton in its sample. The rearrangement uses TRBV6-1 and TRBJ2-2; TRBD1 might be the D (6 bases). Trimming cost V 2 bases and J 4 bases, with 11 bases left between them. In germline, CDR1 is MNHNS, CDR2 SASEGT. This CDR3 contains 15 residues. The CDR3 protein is CASSENRVGTGELFF. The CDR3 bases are TGTGCCAGCAGTGAAAACAGGGTGGGCACCGGGGAGCTGTTTTTT.

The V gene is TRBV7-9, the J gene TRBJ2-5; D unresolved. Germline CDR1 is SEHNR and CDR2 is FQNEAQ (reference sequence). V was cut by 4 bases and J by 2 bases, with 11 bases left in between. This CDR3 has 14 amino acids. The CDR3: CASSWTFGQETQYF. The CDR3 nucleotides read TGTGCCAGCAGCTGGACCTTCGGGCAAGAGACCCAGTACTTC.

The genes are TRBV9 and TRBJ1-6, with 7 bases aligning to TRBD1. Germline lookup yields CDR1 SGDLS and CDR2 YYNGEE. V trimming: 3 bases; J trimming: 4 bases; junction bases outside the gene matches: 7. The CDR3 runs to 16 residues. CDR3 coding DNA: TGTGCCAGCAGCGGGGAAGAGGGACAGTATAATTCACCCCTCCACTTT. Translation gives CASSGEEGQYNSPLHF.

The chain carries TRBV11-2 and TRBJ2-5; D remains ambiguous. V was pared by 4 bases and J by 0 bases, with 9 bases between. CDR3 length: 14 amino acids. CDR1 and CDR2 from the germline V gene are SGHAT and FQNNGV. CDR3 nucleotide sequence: TGTGCCAGCAGCTCCGACCTAGACCAAGAGACCCAGTACTTC. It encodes CASSSDLDQETQYF.

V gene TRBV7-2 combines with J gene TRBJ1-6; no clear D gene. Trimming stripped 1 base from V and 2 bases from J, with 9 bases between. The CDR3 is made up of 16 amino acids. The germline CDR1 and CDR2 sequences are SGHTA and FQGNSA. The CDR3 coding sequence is TGTGCCAGCAGCTTAGGCAGGACGACCTATAATTCACCCCTCCACTTT. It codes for CASSLGRTTYNSPLHF.

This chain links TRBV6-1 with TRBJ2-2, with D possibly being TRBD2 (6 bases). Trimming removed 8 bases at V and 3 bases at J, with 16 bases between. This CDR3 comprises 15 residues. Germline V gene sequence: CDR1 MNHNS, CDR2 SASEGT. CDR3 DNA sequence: TGTGCCAGCGGCAGGGCGTGGGACTACACCGGGGAGCTGTTTTTT. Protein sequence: CASGRAWDYTGELFF.

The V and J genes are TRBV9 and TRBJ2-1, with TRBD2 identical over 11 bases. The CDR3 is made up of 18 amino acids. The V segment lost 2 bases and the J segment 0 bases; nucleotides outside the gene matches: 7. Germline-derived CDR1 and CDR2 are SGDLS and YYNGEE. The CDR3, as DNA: TGTGCCAGCAGCGTCCGGACTAGCGGGCGTAGCTCCTACAATGAGCAGTTCTTC. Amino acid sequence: CASSVRTSGRSSYNEQFF.

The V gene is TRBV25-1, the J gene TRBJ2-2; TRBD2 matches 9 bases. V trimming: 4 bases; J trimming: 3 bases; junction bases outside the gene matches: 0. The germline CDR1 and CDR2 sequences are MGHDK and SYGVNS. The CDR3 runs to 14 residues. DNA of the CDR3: TGTGCCAGCAGTGGACTAGCGGACACCGGGGAGCTGTTTTTT. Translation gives CASSGLADTGELFF.

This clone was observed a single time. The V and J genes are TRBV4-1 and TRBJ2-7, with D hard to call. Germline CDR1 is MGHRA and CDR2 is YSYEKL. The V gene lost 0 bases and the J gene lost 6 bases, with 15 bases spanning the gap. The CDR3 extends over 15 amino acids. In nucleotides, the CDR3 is TGCGCCAGCAGCCAAGACTGGACCATGCGCCCCGAGCAGTACTTC. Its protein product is CASSQDWTMRPEQYF.

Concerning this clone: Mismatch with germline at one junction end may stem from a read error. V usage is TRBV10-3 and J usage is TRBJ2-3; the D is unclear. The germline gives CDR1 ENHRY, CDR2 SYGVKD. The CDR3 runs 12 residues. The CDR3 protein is CASSYSTDTQYF. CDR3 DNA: TGTGCCAGCAGTTACTCAACAGATACGCAGTATTTT.

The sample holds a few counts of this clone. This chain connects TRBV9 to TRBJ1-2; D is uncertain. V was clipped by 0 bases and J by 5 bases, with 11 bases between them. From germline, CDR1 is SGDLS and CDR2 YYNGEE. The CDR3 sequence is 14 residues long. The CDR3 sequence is CASSVGPGGYGYTF. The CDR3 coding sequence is TGTGCCAGCAGCGTAGGGCCGGGTGGGTATGGCTACACCTTC.

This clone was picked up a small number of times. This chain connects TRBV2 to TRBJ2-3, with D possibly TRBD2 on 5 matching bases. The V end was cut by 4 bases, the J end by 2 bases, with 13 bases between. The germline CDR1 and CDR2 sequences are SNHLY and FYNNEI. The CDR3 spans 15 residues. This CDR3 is CASSAEDRLTDTQYF. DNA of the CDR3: TGTGCCAGCAGTGCGGAGGACCGGCTCACAGATACGCAGTATTTT. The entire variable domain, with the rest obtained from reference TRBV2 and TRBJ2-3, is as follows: EPEVTQTPSHQVTQMGQEVILRCVPISNHLYFYWYRQILGQKVEFLVSFYNNEISEKSEIFDDQFSVERPDGSNFTLKIRSTKLEDSAMYFCASSAEDRLTDTQYFGPGTRLTVL.

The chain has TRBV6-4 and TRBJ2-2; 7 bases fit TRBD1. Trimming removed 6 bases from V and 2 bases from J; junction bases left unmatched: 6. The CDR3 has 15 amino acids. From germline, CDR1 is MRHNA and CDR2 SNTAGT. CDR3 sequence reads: CASRDGQDNTGELFF. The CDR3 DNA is TGTGCCAGCAGAGACGGACAGGATAACACCGGGGAGCTGTTTTTT.

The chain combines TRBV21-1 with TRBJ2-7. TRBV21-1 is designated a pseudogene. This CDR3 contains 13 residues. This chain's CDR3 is CASRLHVLDEQYF. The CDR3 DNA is TGTGCCAGCAGGCTACACGTGTTAGACGAGCAGTACTTC.

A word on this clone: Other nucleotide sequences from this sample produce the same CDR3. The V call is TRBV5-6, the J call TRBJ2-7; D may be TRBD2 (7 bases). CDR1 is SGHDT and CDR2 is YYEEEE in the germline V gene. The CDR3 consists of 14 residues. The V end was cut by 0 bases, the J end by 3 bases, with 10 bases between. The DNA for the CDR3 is TGTGCCAGCAGCTTGGGGGAGGGGGGCTACGAGCAGTACTTC. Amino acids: CASSLGEGGYEQYF.

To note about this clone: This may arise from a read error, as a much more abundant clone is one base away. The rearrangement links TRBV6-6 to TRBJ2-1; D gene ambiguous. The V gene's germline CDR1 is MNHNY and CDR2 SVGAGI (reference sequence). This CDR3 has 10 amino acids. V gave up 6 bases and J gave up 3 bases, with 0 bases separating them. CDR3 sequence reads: CASSYNEQFF. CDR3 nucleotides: TGTGCCAGCAGCTACAATGAGCAGTTCTTC.

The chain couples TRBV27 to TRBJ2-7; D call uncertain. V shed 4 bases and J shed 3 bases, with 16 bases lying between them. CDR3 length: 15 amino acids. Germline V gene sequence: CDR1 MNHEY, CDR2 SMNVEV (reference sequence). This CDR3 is CASSYNKALHYEQYF. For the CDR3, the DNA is TGTGCCAGCAGTTATAATAAAGCCCTACACTACGAGCAGTACTTC.

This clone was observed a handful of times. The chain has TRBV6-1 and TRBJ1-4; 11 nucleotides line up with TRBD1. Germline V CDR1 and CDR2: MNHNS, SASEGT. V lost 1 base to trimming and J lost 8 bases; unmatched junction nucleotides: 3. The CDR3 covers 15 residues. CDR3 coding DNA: TGTGCCAGCAGTGAAGAGGGGACAGGGGGGGAAAAACTGTTTTTT. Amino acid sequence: CASSEEGTGGEKLFF.

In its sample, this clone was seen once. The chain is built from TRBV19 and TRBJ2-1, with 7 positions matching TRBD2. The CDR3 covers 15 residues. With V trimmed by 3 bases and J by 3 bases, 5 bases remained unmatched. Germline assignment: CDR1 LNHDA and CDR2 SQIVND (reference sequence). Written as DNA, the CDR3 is TGTGCCAGTAGTATCGGGACTACCCGCTACAATGAGCAGTTCTTC. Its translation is CASSIGTTRYNEQFF.

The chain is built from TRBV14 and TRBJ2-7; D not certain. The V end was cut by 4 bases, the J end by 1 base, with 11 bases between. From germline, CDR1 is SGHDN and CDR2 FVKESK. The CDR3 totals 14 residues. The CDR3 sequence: CASSPPGPSYEQYF. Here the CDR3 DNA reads TGTGCCAGCAGCCCTCCCGGGCCTTCCTACGAGCAGTACTTC.

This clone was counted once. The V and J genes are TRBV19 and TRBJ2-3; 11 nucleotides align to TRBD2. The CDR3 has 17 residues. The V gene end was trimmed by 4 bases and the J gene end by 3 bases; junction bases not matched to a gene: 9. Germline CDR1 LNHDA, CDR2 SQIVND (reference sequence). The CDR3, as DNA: TGTGCCAGTAGTAACTTGATCCTAGCGGGGGGAACAGATACGCAGTATTTT. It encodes CASSNLILAGGTDTQYF.

For the CDR3, the DNA is TGTGCCTGGAGATTTTGGGACACGGTGGAGCGGGGCTATGGCTACACCTTC. Translated: CAWRFWDTVERGYGYTF. V usage is TRBV30 and J usage is TRBJ1-2, with TRBD1 as a possible D gene (6 bases). Germline loops: CDR1 GTSNPN, CDR2 SVGIG (reference sequence). The CDR3 has 17 residues. Trimming left V 3 bases short and J 4 bases short, with 24 bases between.

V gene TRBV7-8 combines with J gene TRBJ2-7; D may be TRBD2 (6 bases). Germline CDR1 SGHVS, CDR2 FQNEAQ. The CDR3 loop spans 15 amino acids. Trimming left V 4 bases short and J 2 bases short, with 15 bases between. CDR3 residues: CASSSAGLEAYEQYF. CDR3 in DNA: TGTGCCAGCAGCTCTGCGGGGCTGGAAGCCTACGAGCAGTACTTC.

The CDR3 here is CASSVAAGGAEAFF. CDR3 nucleotides: TGTGCCAGCAGCGTAGCGGCCGGGGGAGCTGAAGCTTTCTTT. The chain links TRBV9 to TRBJ1-1; D perhaps matches TRBD1 (5 bases). The CDR3 consists of 14 residues. CDR1 is SGDLS, CDR2 YYNGEE, per germline. V dropped 0 bases and J dropped 6 bases, with 12 bases sitting between them.

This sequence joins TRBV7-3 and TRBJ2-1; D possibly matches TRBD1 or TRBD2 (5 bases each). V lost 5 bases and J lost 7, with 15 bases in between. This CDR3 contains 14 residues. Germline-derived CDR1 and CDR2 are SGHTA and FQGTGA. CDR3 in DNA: TGTGCCAGCAGCCCGGGACCAGACGCGAATGAGCAGTTCTTC. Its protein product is CASSPGPDANEQFF. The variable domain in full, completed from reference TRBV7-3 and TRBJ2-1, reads GAGVSQTPSNKVTEKGKYVELRCDPISGHTALYWYRQSLGQGPEFLIYFQGTGAADDSGLPNDRFFAVRPEGSVSTLKIQRTERGDSAVYLCASSPGPDANEQFFGPGTRLTVL.

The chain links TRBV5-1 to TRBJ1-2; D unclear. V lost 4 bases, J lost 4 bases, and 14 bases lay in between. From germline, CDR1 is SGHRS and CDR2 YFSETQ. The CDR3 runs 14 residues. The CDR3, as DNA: TGCGCCAGCAGCCCGGAGGGTGCTTCCTATGGCTACACCTTC. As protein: CASSPEGASYGYTF. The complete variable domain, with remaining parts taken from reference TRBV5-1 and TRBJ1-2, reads KAGVTQTPRYLIKTRGQQVTLSCSPISGHRSVSWYQQTPGQGLQFLFEYFSETQRNKGNFPGRFSGRQFSNSRSEMNVSTLELGDSALYLCASSPEGASYGYTFGSGTRLTVV.